This T cell receptor (beta chain) was profiled in a study of long-term antiretroviral therapy in people with HIV. At the survey level, the v3.0 immunoSEQ assay was run. Sequencing of each sample targeted roughly 35,000-55,000 T-cell genomes. Sequencing was performed with immunoSEQ multiplex PCR; in TCRdb, only in-frame clones are kept and a portion is missing. In the table there are some 23,000 clones, 70% to 80% of which are singletons. Material: unsorted PBMCs, obtained 1.2 years after starting antiretroviral therapy. This TCR came from a woman in her 40s with HIV.

The DNA for the CDR3 is TGTGCCAGCAGTGAAGGTGCTCTTAGGGGACCCCAGCATTTT. Protein: CASSEGALRGPQHF. The chain has TRBV6-1 and TRBJ1-5; D possibly corresponds to TRBD1 (5 bases). The CDR3 sequence is 14 residues long. V was cut by 1 base and J by 10 bases, with 14 bases left in between. Germline-derived CDR1 and CDR2 are MNHNS and SASEGT.